What follows are 6 T cell receptor beta chains derived from one specimen sequenced in a study of beta chain features in type 1 diabetes. General study results and limits: Shorter TCRB CDR3s, moderately but significantly so, were found in Type 1 diabetes patients in all four CD4+ subsets.

The authors reverse transcribed all of the isolated RNA, so sequencing captured expressed TCRB transcripts. Sequenced by immunoSEQ multiplex PCR; TCRdb stores in-frame clones only, minus some. The data contain over 600,000 clones, roughly 12% of them singletons. The antigens these receptors bind are not known. Sequenced sample: naive CD4+ T cells from blood. All receptors come from a man younger than 45 with type 1 diabetes.

This clone was picked up a small number of times. CDR3 in amino acids: CASSSDRGQGGYTF. CDR3 DNA sequence: TGTGCCAGCAGCTCGGACAGGGGGCAGGGTGGCTACACCTTC. The chain joins TRBV6-5 to TRBJ1-2, with 11 bases aligning to TRBD1. This CDR3 contains 14 residues. With 6 bases clipped from V and 7 bases from J, the junction kept 7 bases outside the gene matches. Germline assignment: CDR1 MNHEY and CDR2 SVGAGI.

The sample holds a few counts of this clone. This sequence joins TRBV19 and TRBJ2-7; TRBD1 aligns across 10 bases. Germline CDR1 is LNHDA and CDR2 is SQIVND (reference sequence). V lost 6 bases, J lost 3 bases, and 8 bases stayed unmatched. The CDR3 runs to 15 residues. CDR3: CASRHQTGGRYEQYF. The CDR3 region has the DNA TGTGCCAGTAGACATCAGACAGGGGGCCGCTACGAGCAGTACTTC.

In this sample, this clone turned up a few times. The rearrangement uses TRBV7-2 and TRBJ1-2, with D perhaps matching TRBD1 (5 bases). The V gene lost 0 bases and the J gene lost 4 bases, with 18 bases spanning the gap. CDR1 and CDR2 from the germline V gene are SGHTA and FQGNSA. This CDR3 contains 17 residues. The CDR3 nucleotides are TGTGCCAGCAGCTTAGCGTGGGAGGGCAGGGAGGGCTATGGCTACACCTTC. Protein: CASSLAWEGREGYGYTF. The full variable domain, in which reference TRBV7-2 and TRBJ1-2 provide the parts outside the CDR3, is GAGVSQSPSNKVTEKGKDVELRCDPISGHTALYWYRQSLGQGLEFLIYFQGNSAPDKSGLPSDRFSAERTGGSVSTLTIQRTQQEDSAVYLCASSLAWEGREGYGYTFGSGTRLTVV.

The chain carries TRBV7-2 and TRBJ2-7; D unresolved. CDR1 is SGHTA and CDR2 is FQGNSA in the germline V gene. CDR3 length: 12 amino acids. V was clipped by 0 bases and J by 4 bases, with 4 bases between them. CDR3 coding DNA: TGTGCCAGCAGCTTAGCAGTGTACGAGCAGTACTTC. It encodes CASSLAVYEQYF.

This clone was seen more than once but under ten times. The rearrangement links TRBV25-1 to TRBJ1-3; TRBD1 aligns across 9 bases. In germline, CDR1 is MGHDK, CDR2 SYGVNS. V was clipped by 1 base and J by 5 bases; unmatched bases: 3. This CDR3 spans 15 amino acids. The CDR3: CASSELTGGRNTIYF. In nucleotides, the CDR3 is TGTGCCAGCAGTGAATTGACAGGGGGAAGAAACACCATATATTTT.

This clone showed up just a few times. V is TRBV5-6 and J is TRBJ2-7; 10 nucleotides align to TRBD1. CDR1 SGHDT and CDR2 YYEEEE come from the germline V gene. This CDR3 is 18 amino acids long. Unmatched junction bases numbered 17, after V lost 3 bases and J lost 5 bases. CDR3 protein: CASSSPFETGTGEHEQYF. DNA for the CDR3: TGTGCCAGCAGCTCCCCATTTGAAACCGGGACAGGGGAACACGAGCAGTACTTC.